These 2 T cell receptor beta chains came from one sample sequenced in a study of circulating and synovial CD4+ cells in juvenile arthritis. Assay used: immunoSEQ multiplex PCR; TCRdb lists only in-frame clones, some missing. The profile shows 30,000 to 40,000 clones, roughly 95% of them singletons. Material for sequencing was CD4+ T cells from blood. The receptors originated from a human donor with juvenile idiopathic arthritis.

The V and J genes are TRBV10-2 and TRBJ1-3; 8 positions match TRBD1. Germline lookup yields CDR1 WSHSY and CDR2 SAAADI. The CDR3 is made up of 14 amino acids. The trim removed 6 bases at V and 11 bases at J, leaving 12 bases unmatched. CDR3 bases: TGCGCCAGCAGCCCCGGACAGGGTGTCGGACCCATATATTTT. Encoded protein: CASSPGQGVGPIYF.

V and J are TRBV7-2 and TRBJ2-5, with 9 bases aligning to TRBD2. CDR3 length: 17 amino acids. Germline CDR1 is SGHTA and CDR2 is FQGNSA. V lost 5 bases to trimming and J lost 0 bases; unmatched junction nucleotides: 10. CDR3 sequence (DNA): TGTGCCAGCAGCCCCCCATGGGCGGGGGGGTACCAAGAGACCCAGTACTTC. The encoded protein is CASSPPWAGGYQETQYF.